This TCR beta chain comes out of a study of blood T cell repertoires in COVID-19. CDR3 length: 17 residues. Deletions cut 5 bases from V and 0 bases from J, with 17 bases between. Germline values: CDR1 MDHEN, CDR2 SYDVKM. Assay used: immunoSEQ multiplex PCR; TCRdb lists only in-frame clones, some missing. The sample carries about 130,000 clones, under 90% recorded once. This clone has only one observation. The J gene is TRBJ1-3, the V gene TRBV28; D gene unclear. Material: PBMCs or T cells enriched from blood (not recorded which). The receptor was isolated from a man between 35 and 55 years old with acute COVID-19. In nucleotides, the CDR3 is TGTGCCAGCAGTCCCCCCTGGGCAGACCCCTCTGGAAACACCATATATTTT. This encodes CASSPPWADPSGNTIYF.